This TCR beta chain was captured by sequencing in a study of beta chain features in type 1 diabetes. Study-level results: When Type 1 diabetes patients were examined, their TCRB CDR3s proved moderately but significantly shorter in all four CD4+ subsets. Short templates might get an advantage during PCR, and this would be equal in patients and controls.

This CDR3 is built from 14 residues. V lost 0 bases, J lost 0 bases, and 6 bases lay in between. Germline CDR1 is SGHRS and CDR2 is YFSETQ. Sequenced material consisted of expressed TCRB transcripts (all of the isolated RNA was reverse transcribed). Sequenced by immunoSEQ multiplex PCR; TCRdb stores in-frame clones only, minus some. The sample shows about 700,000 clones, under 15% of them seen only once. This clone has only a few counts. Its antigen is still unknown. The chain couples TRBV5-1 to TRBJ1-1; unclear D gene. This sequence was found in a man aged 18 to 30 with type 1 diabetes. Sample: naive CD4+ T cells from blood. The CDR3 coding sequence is TGCGCCAGCAGCTTGGCCGCGTTGAACACTGAAGCTTTCTTT. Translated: CASSLAALNTEAFF.